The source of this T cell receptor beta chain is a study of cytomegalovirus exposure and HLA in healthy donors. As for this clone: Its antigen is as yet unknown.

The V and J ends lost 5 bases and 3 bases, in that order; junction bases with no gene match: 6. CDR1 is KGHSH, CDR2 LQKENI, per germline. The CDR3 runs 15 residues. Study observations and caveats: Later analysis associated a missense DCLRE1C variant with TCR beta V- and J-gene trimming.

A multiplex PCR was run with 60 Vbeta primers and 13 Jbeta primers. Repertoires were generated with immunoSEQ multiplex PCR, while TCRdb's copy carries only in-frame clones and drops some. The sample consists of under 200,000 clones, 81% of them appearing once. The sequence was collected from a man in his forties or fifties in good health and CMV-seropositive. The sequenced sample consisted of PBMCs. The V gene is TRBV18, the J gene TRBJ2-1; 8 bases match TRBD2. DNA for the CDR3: TGTGCCAGCTCAGCCACTAGCGGTAACTACAATGAGCAGTTCTTC. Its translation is CASSATSGNYNEQFF.